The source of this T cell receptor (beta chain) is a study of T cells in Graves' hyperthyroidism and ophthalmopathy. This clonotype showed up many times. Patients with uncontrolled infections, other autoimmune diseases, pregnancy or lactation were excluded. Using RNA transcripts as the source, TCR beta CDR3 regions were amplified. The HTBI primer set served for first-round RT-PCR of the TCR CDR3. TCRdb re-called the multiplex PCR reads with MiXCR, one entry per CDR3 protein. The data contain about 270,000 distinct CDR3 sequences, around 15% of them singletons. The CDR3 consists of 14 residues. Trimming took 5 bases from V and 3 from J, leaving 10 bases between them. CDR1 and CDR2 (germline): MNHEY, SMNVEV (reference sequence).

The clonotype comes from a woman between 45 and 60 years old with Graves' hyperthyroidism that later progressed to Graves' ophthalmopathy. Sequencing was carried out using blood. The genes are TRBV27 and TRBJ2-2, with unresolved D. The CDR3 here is CASSLRPDTGELFF. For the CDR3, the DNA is TGTGCCAGCAGTCTACGACCGGACACCGGGGAGCTGTTTTTT.